Each of the 32 T cell receptor beta chains below was sequenced from the same sample in a study of cytomegalovirus exposure and HLA in healthy donors. A multiplex PCR was run with 60 Vbeta primers and 13 Jbeta primers. Sequencing was performed with immunoSEQ multiplex PCR; in TCRdb, only in-frame clones are kept and a portion is missing. The table records about 190,000 clones, more than 65% of them present only once. The sample taken for sequencing was PBMCs. These receptors originate from a young woman in good health and CMV-seropositive.

V usage is TRBV6-6 and J usage is TRBJ1-1, with a possible D match to TRBD1 (5 bases). Per the germline V gene, CDR1 is MNHNY and CDR2 is SVGAGI (reference sequence). V lost 10 bases, J lost 2 bases, and 14 bases lay in between. The CDR3 has 13 residues. The CDR3 reads CAIKGAANTEAFF. DNA of the CDR3: TGTGCCATCAAAGGGGCCGCCAACACTGAAGCTTTCTTT.

This clone appeared a single time. The rearrangement links TRBV19 to TRBJ1-1; unclear D gene. Trimming took 5 bases from V and 0 from J, leaving 13 bases between them. The germline V gene encodes CDR1 LNHDA and CDR2 SQIVND (reference sequence). The CDR3 is made up of 15 amino acids. The CDR3 sequence: CASSAGLRMNTEAFF. The CDR3 coding sequence is TGTGCCAGTAGTGCTGGACTGCGCATGAACACTGAAGCTTTCTTT.

This clone has just a few counts. The chain couples TRBV27 to TRBJ2-7; 8 bases match TRBD2. From germline, CDR1 is MNHEY and CDR2 SMNVEV (reference sequence). The V gene end was trimmed by 8 bases and the J gene end by 8 bases; junction bases not matched to a gene: 14. CDR3 length: 14 residues. This CDR3 is CASAGRGTSRKQYF. CDR3 in DNA: TGTGCCAGCGCTGGACGAGGGACTAGTAGGAAGCAGTACTTC.

The rearrangement uses TRBV11-2 and TRBJ2-7, with 14 bases lining up with TRBD2. J gave up 5 bases and V 6 bases, and 6 bases lay outside the gene matches. Looked up from germline, CDR1 is SGHAT and CDR2 is FQNNGV. The CDR3 extends over 15 amino acids. The chain's CDR3 is CASSYRGLAGDEQYF. The CDR3, as DNA: TGTGCCAGCAGTTATAGGGGACTAGCGGGAGACGAGCAGTACTTC.

The V and J genes are TRBV27 and TRBJ1-2; 10 bases are a match to TRBD1. The trim removed 5 bases at V and 8 bases at J, leaving 2 bases unmatched. The germline gives CDR1 MNHEY, CDR2 SMNVEV (reference sequence). The CDR3 contains 12 residues. This CDR3 reads CASSDRGLGYTF. The DNA for the CDR3 is TGTGCCAGCAGTGACAGGGGGCTCGGCTACACCTTC.

J is TRBJ2-7 and V is TRBV29-1; D is possibly TRBD2 (5 bases). The V end lost 1 base, the J end lost 4 bases, and 8 bases lay between the germline ends. CDR3 length: 12 residues. Germline CDR1 reads SQVTM; CDR2 reads ANQGSEA. CDR3 residues: CSVEGRQYEQYF. The DNA for the CDR3 is TGCAGCGTTGAAGGGAGGCAGTACGAGCAGTACTTC.

The chain employs TRBV19 and TRBJ2-2; 10 nucleotides match TRBD1. CDR1 is LNHDA, CDR2 SQIVND, per germline (reference sequence). The V and J ends lost 7 bases and 5 bases, in that order; junction bases with no gene match: 7. The CDR3 contains 15 residues. The chain's CDR3 is CASNRRTGGTGELFF. The CDR3 nucleotides are TGTGCCAGTAATAGGCGGACAGGGGGAACCGGGGAGCTGTTTTTT.

The chain recombines TRBV27 with TRBJ2-3, with TRBD2 matching over 8 bases. With V trimmed by 5 bases and J by 3 bases, 4 bases remained unmatched. Per the germline V gene, CDR1 is MNHEY and CDR2 is SMNVEV (reference sequence). The CDR3 covers 14 residues. The CDR3 DNA reads as TGTGCCAGCAGTACCCAGCGGGAGACAGATACGCAGTATTTT. Protein sequence: CASSTQRETDTQYF.

This chain uses TRBV19 with TRBJ2-2; a weak D match, TRBD1 (6 bases). V shed 5 bases and J shed 7 bases, with 8 bases lying between them. CDR1 and CDR2 (germline): LNHDA, SQIVND (reference sequence). The CDR3 is made up of 12 amino acids. The CDR3 sequence is CASSQGYGELFF. The CDR3 DNA reads TGTGCCAGTAGTCAGGGGTACGGGGAGCTGTTTTTT.

The chain joins TRBV6-5 to TRBJ2-2; D is uncertain. V lost 3 bases to trimming and J lost 0 bases, with 8 bases between them. CDR3 length: 15 residues. The germline CDR1 and CDR2 sequences are MNHEY and SVGAGI. CDR3 sequence (DNA): TGTGCCAGCAGTTATGACACCGCGAACACCGGGGAGCTGTTTTTT. Its translation: CASSYDTANTGELFF.

J is TRBJ1-5 and V is TRBV7-9; no reliable D call. Germline-derived CDR1 and CDR2 are SEHNR and FQNEAQ (reference sequence). CDR3 length: 16 amino acids. Trimming removed 4 bases from V and 0 bases from J, with 13 bases in between. The CDR3 loop reads CASSSTIGYSNQPQHF. CDR3 nucleotide sequence: TGTGCCAGCAGCTCCACGATCGGTTATAGCAATCAGCCCCAGCATTTT.

The sample holds a few counts of this clone. The rearrangement links TRBV4-1 to TRBJ1-1, with D maybe TRBD1 (6 bases). The V and J ends lost 1 base and 0 bases respectively, with 9 bases between them. The CDR3 loop spans 15 amino acids. Germline V gives CDR1 MGHRA, CDR2 YSYEKL. This CDR3 reads CASSQAGTLNTEAFF. The CDR3 DNA reads as TGCGCCAGCAGCCAAGCCGGGACACTGAACACTGAAGCTTTCTTT.

The chain couples TRBV9 to TRBJ2-1; the match to TRBD2 covers 7 bases. The CDR3 has 14 amino acids. With V trimmed by 0 bases and J by 6 bases, 3 bases remained unmatched. In germline, CDR1 is SGDLS, CDR2 YYNGEE. CDR3 amino acids: CASSVETSLNEQFF. CDR3 coding DNA: TGTGCCAGCAGCGTAGAGACTAGCCTCAATGAGCAGTTCTTC.

V usage is TRBV6-5 and J usage is TRBJ2-7, with unresolved D. This CDR3 has 15 residues. Deletions cut 0 bases from V and 2 bases from J, with 11 bases between. The V gene's germline CDR1 is MNHEY and CDR2 SVGAGI. The CDR3: CASSYSTASTYEQYF. CDR3 in DNA: TGTGCCAGCAGTTACTCTACAGCTTCAACCTACGAGCAGTACTTC.

The CDR3 loop is CASSSGQPYEQYF. DNA for the CDR3: TGTGCCAGCAGCTCGGGACAGCCCTACGAGCAGTACTTC. The rearrangement uses TRBV7-9 and TRBJ2-7, with TRBD1 matching 7 bases. CDR1 is SEHNR and CDR2 is FQNEAQ in the germline V gene (reference sequence). This CDR3 has 13 residues. V trimming: 4 bases; J trimming: 2 bases; junction bases outside the gene matches: 2. Drawing the rest from reference TRBV7-9 and TRBJ2-7, the complete variable domain is DTGVSQNPRHKITKRGQNVTFRCDPISEHNRLYWYRQTLGQGPEFLTYFQNEAQLEKSRLLSDRFSAERPKGSFSTLEIQRTEQGDSAMYLCASSSGQPYEQYFGPGTRLTVT.

This chain connects TRBV19 to TRBJ2-1; 7 nucleotides line up with TRBD2. Germline CDR1 LNHDA, CDR2 SQIVND (reference sequence). This CDR3 has 15 amino acids. V gave up 7 bases and J gave up 3 bases; unmatched junction bases: 9. The CDR3 here is CASTQSSSGYNEQFF. The DNA of the CDR3 is TGTGCCAGTACCCAGAGCTCTAGCGGCTACAATGAGCAGTTCTTC.

This rearrangement joins TRBV27 to TRBJ2-1; 10 bases are a match to TRBD2. Trimming at V came to 6 bases and at J to 5 bases, leaving 13 bases not matched to a gene. CDR1 and CDR2 from the germline V gene are MNHEY and SMNVEV (reference sequence). The CDR3 is made up of 17 amino acids. The CDR3 reads CASRPLLPSGRNNEQFF. The CDR3 DNA follows: TGTGCCAGCAGACCTCTTCTTCCTAGCGGGAGAAACAATGAGCAGTTCTTC.

The rearrangement joins TRBV5-6 to TRBJ1-2, with D possibly matching TRBD1 (5 bases). The CDR3 is 14 amino acids. Germline CDR1 is SGHDT and CDR2 is YYEEEE. Trimming took off 4 bases at V and 4 bases at J, with 14 bases between the two ends. CDR3 loop: CASSKQYQGYGYTF. Here the CDR3 DNA reads TGTGCCAGCAGCAAACAATACCAGGGCTATGGCTACACCTTC.

The chain uses TRBV28 and TRBJ2-2; the match to TRBD1 covers 8 bases. The V gene end was trimmed by 8 bases and the J gene end by 3 bases; junction bases not matched to a gene: 8. CDR3 length: 15 amino acids. Germline CDR1 MDHEN, CDR2 SYDVKM. As DNA, the CDR3 is TGTGCCAGCTCATCCGGACAGGGCGACACCGGGGAGCTGTTTTTT. Encoded protein: CASSSGQGDTGELFF.

The rearrangement uses TRBV7-2 and TRBJ1-1, with TRBD1 matching over 9 bases. Per the germline V gene, CDR1 is SGHTA and CDR2 is FQGNSA. The J segment lost 1 base and the V segment lost 5 bases, leaving 5 bases of the junction unmatched. The length of the CDR3 is 15 residues. CDR3 loop: CASSANRGRNTEAFF. As DNA, the CDR3 is TGTGCCAGCAGCGCAAACAGGGGGCGGAACACTGAAGCTTTCTTT.

The gene calls are TRBV7-2 and TRBJ2-3; possible D gene TRBD2, 6 bases. CDR3 length: 15 amino acids. Germline values: CDR1 SGHTA, CDR2 FQGNSA. With 5 bases removed from V and 2 bases from J, the gap between germline ends came to 14 bases. The CDR3 spells CASSLTRDLTDTQYF. As DNA, the CDR3 is TGTGCCAGCAGCCTAACGCGGGATCTCACAGATACGCAGTATTTT.

V usage is TRBV6-1 and J usage is TRBJ2-1; 9 bases align to TRBD2. Germline loops: CDR1 MNHNS, CDR2 SASEGT. This CDR3 is 19 amino acids long. The junction had 14 bases not matched to a gene; V was cut back by 1 base and J by 4 bases. In DNA form, the CDR3 reads TGTGCCAGCAGTGAAGATTGGGTGATAGGAACTAGCGGGTACAATGAGCAGTTCTTC. Amino acids: CASSEDWVIGTSGYNEQFF.

The chain combines TRBV27 with TRBJ2-2; the match to TRBD1 covers 7 bases. The V segment lost 10 bases and the J segment 7 bases; nucleotides outside the gene matches: 12. This CDR3 is built from 14 residues. Per the germline V gene, CDR1 is MNHEY and CDR2 is SMNVEV (reference sequence). This chain's CDR3 is CAIQRQGSVGELFF. The CDR3 DNA reads TGTGCCATTCAGCGACAGGGTTCAGTCGGGGAGCTGTTTTTT.

The chain uses TRBV5-1 and TRBJ2-3, with 8 bases that match TRBD2. Germline trimming cut 3 bases from V and 4 bases from J; bases unmatched to any gene: 13. The CDR3 extends over 17 amino acids. Germline V CDR1 and CDR2: SGHRS, YFSETQ. The DNA of the CDR3 is TGCGCCAGCAGCTGGGGCCTGGCGGGAGGCACCCCAGATACGCAGTATTTT. Its protein is CASSWGLAGGTPDTQYF.

The V call is TRBV18, the J call TRBJ1-4; D remains ambiguous. The germline V and J ends were trimmed by 2 bases and 8 bases, with 6 bases remaining between them. From germline, CDR1 is KGHSH and CDR2 LQKENI. This CDR3 region has 12 residues. The CDR3 region is CASSPGREKLFF. The CDR3 nucleotides read TGTGCCAGCTCACCAGGGAGGGAAAAACTGTTTTTT.

The sample holds one count of this clone. V and J are TRBV28 and TRBJ1-1; no clear D gene. The CDR3 length is 14 residues. Per the germline V gene, CDR1 is MDHEN and CDR2 is SYDVKM. The V and J ends lost 0 bases and 5 bases respectively, with 10 bases between them. The CDR3: CASSLWAPRTEAFF. DNA for the CDR3: TGTGCCAGCAGTTTATGGGCCCCGAGGACTGAAGCTTTCTTT.

This clone was seen a few times. The J gene is TRBJ2-7, the V gene TRBV4-2; TRBD2 might be the D (5 bases). Trimming took off 5 bases at V and 0 bases at J, with 11 bases between the two ends. The CDR3 contains 14 residues. CDR1 and CDR2 (germline): LGHNA, YNFKEQ. CDR3 in DNA: TGTGCCAGCAGCTCAGGACTTCGCTCCTACGAGCAGTACTTC. This translates into CASSSGLRSYEQYF.

The chain is built from TRBV6-1 and TRBJ1-5; D is unclear. The CDR3 runs to 14 residues. CDR1 MNHNS and CDR2 SASEGT come from the germline V gene. Trimming took 8 bases from V and 2 from J, leaving 13 bases between them. CDR3 loop: CASHERGGNQPQHF. Here the CDR3 DNA reads TGTGCCAGCCATGAAAGAGGTGGCAATCAGCCCCAGCATTTT.

The chain links TRBV5-5 to TRBJ2-7; 9 bases line up with TRBD1. The CDR3 is made up of 18 amino acids. Trimming cost V 1 base and J 0 bases; bases outside gene matches: 11. Germline V gene sequence: CDR1 SGHKS, CDR2 YYEKEE (reference sequence). The CDR3 is CASSLRYFVTGGSYEQYF. CDR3 nucleotide sequence: TGTGCCAGCAGCTTGAGATATTTTGTGACAGGGGGCTCCTACGAGCAGTACTTC.

This clone has only one observation. The genes are TRBV6-5 and TRBJ2-7; possibly TRBD2 for D (5 bases). Germline V gives CDR1 MNHEY, CDR2 SVGAGI. The CDR3 covers 15 residues. V dropped 0 bases and J dropped 1 base, with 10 bases sitting between them. CDR3 sequence reads: CASSYSKLGSYEQYF. The CDR3 DNA sequence: TGTGCCAGCAGTTACTCGAAACTAGGATCCTACGAGCAGTACTTC.

V is TRBV4-1 and J is TRBJ2-2; TRBD2 aligns across 8 bases. The CDR3 has 18 amino acids. The V segment lost 3 bases and the J segment 4 bases; nucleotides outside the gene matches: 13. Per germline, CDR1 MGHRA and CDR2 YSYEKL. The CDR3 protein is CASSHLSAGGWGTGELFF. The CDR3 DNA sequence: TGCGCCAGCAGCCACTTAAGCGCGGGAGGTTGGGGCACCGGGGAGCTGTTTTTT.

This chain uses TRBV19 with TRBJ2-7; 8 nucleotides align to TRBD2. There are 15 residues in the CDR3. The V and J ends lost 3 bases and 5 bases, in that order; junction bases with no gene match: 9. Germline CDR1 reads LNHDA; CDR2 reads SQIVND (reference sequence). The CDR3 DNA reads TGTGCCAGTAGTATCTGGAGCGGGAGCGTCAACGAGCAGTACTTC. Protein: CASSIWSGSVNEQYF.